This T cell receptor (beta chain) comes out of a study of graft-versus-host responses after intestinal transplantation. Some clones are missing from TCRdb's copy, which holds only in-frame ones; the method was immunoSEQ multiplex PCR. The table lists some 79,000 clones, less than 90% of them singletons. Findings of the study overall: High graft-versus-host to host-versus-graft clonal ratios were found in allografts of patients who had graft-donor T cell macrochimerism.

About this clone: The target antigen is unknown.

This CDR3 spans 18 amino acids. CDR1 is SGHKS and CDR2 is YYEKEE in the germline V gene (reference sequence). Between the trimmed V and J ends, which lost 1 base and 10 bases, there was a span of 24 bases. The input for sequencing was unstimulated CD4+ T cells sorted from spleen or lymph node cells, taken before intestinal transplant. The chain joins TRBV5-5 to TRBJ1-6; D is undetermined. This TCR was recovered from a human donor who received an intestinal transplant. The CDR3 region is CASSLRIEGVNPASPLHF. DNA of the CDR3: TGTGCCAGCAGCTTGAGGATAGAGGGCGTGAACCCCGCATCACCCCTCCACTTT. The variable domain in full, completed from reference TRBV5-5 and TRBJ1-6, reads DAGVTQSPTHLIKTRGQQVTLRCSPISGHKSVSWYQQVLGQGPQFIFQYYEKEERGRGNFPDRFSARQFPNYSSELNVNALLLGDSALYLCASSLRIEGVNPASPLHFGNGTRLTVT.